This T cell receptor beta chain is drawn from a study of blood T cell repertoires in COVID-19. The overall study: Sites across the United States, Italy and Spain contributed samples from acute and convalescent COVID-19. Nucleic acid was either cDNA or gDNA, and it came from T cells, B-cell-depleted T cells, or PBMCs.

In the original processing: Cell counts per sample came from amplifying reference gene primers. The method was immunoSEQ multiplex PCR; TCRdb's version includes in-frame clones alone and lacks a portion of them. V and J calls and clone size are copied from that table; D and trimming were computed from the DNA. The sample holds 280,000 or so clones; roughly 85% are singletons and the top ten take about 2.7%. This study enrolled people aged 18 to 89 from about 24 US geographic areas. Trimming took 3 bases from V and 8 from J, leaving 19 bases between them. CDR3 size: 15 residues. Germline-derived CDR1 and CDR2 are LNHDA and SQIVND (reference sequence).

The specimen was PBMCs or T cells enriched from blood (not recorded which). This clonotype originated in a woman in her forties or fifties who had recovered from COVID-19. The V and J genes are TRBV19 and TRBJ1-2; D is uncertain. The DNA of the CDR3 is TGTGCCAGTAGTATCGGCGGAGGTTCTTACGGCGGCTACACCTTC. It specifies CASSIGGGSYGGYTF.